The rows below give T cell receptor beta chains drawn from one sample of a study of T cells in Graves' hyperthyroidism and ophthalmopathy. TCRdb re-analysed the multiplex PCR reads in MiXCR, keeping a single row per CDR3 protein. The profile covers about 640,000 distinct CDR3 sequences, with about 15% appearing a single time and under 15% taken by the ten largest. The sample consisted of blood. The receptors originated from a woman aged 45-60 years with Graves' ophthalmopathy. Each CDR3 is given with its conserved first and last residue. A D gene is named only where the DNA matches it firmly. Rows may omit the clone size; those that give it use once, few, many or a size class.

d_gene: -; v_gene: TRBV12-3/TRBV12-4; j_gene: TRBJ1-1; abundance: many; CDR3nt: TGTGCCAGCAGTTTAGTAGGGCGGGGGACTGAAGCTTTCTTT; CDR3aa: CASSLVGRGTEAFF
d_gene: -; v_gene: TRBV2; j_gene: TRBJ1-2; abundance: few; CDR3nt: TGTGCCAGCAGTGGTAACTATGGCTACACCTTC; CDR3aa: CASSGNYGYTF
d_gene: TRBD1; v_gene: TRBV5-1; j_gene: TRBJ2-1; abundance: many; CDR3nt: TGCGCCAGCAGCTTGGCCAAGGACAGGGTTCTCCACAATGAGCAGTTCTTC; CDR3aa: CASSLAKDRVLHNEQFF
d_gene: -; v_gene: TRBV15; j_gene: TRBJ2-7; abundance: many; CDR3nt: TGTGCCACCAGCCTACAGCGCACCGACGAGCAGTACTTC; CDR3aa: CATSLQRTDEQYF
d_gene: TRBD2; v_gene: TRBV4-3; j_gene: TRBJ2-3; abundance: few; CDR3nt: TGCGCCAGCAGCCAAGGGACTAGCGGGAGGGCAGTGGATGATACGCAGTATTTT; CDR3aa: CASSQGTSGRAVDDTQYF
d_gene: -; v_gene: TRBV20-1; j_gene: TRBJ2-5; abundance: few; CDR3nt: TGCAGTGCTAGGGACCGGGTCCCCGCGAGGGAGACCCAGTACTTC; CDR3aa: CSARDRVPARETQYF
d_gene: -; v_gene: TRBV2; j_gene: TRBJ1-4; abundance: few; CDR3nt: TGTGCCAGCCTTGGGGGGACAAATGAAAAACTGTTTTTT; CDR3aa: CASLGGTNEKLFF
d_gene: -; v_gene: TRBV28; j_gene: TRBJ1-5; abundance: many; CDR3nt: TGTGCCAGCAGTTTATGGGACAGCGGACAGCCCCAGCATTTT; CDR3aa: CASSLWDSGQPQHF
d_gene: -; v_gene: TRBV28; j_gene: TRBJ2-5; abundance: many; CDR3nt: TGTGCCAGCACCAGTTTTCAAGAGACCCAGTACTTC; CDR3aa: CASTSFQETQYF
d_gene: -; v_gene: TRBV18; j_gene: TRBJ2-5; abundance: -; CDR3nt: TGTGCCAGCTCACCGGCAGCAGGGACGGAGACCCAGTACTTC; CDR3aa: CASSPAAGTETQYF
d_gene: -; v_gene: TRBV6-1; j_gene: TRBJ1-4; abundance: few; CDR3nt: TGTGCCAGCAGGAACGGACAAGGCTTTAATGAAAAACTGTTTTTT; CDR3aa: CASRNGQGFNEKLFF
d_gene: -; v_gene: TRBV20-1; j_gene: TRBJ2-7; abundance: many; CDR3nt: TGCAGTGCCGTCCTAGAGGGAGTCCACGAGCAGTACTTC; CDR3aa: CSAVLEGVHEQYF
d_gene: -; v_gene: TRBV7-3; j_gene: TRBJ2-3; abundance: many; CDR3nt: TGTGCCAGCAGCTTAGGGCCTAGTGGAGATACGCAGTATTTT; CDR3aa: CASSLGPSGDTQYF
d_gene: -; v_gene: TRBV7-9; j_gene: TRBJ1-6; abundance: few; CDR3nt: TGTGCCAGCAGCTCAACCGGGGGCTCCTATAATTCACCCCTCCACTTT; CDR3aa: CASSSTGGSYNSPLHF
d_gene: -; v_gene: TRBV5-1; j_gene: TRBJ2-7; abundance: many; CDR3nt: TGCGCCAGCAGCTTAGATTTGAGGGTGTACGAGCAGTACTTC; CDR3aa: CASSLDLRVYEQYF
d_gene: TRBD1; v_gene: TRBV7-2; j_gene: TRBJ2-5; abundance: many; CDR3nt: TGTGCCAGCAGCTTAGGGGCGGGGACAGGACAAGAGACCCAGTACTTC; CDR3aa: CASSLGAGTGQETQYF
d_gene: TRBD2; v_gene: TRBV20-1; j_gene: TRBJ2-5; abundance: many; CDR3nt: TGCAGTGCTCGGGCACCTAGCGGATACCAAGAGACCCAGTACTTC; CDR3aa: CSARAPSGYQETQYF
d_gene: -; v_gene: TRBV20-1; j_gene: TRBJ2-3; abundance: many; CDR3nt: TGCAGTGCTAGTCCTCCTACTAGTGCGGATACGCAGTATTTT; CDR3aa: CSASPPTSADTQYF
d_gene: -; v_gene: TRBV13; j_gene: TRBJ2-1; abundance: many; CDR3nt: TGTGCCAGCAGCTTAGATGTGGGTGAGCAGTTCTTC; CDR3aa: CASSLDVGEQFF
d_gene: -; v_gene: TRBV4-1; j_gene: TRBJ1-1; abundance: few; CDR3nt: TGCGCCAGCAGCCAAGAACGAAGATGGGGCGGGAACACTGAAGCTTTCTTT; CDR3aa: CASSQERRWGGNTEAFF
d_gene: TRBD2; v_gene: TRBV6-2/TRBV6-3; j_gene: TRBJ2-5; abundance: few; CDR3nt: TGTGCCAGCAGTTACGGGACTAGCGGGACGGAGACCCAGTACTTC; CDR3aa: CASSYGTSGTETQYF
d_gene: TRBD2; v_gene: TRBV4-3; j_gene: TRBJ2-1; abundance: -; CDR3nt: TGCGCCAGCAGCCAAGTTAGGGCTAGCGGGAGGGCGTCTGGCAATGAGCAGTTCTTC; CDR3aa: CASSQVRASGRASGNEQFF
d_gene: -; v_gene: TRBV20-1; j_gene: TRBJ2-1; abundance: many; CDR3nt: TGCAGTGCTTGGGAGGACAGGAGCAATGAGCAGTTCTTC; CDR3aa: CSAWEDRSNEQFF
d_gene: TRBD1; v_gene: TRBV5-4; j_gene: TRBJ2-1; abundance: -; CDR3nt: TGTGCCAGCCGGGACAGGGGGTATGACAATGAGCAGTTCTTC; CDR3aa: CASRDRGYDNEQFF
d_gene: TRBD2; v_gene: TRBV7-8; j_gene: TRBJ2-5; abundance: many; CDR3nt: TGTGCCAGCAGCTCCCGACTAGCGGAACAAGAGACCCAGTACTTC; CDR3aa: CASSSRLAEQETQYF
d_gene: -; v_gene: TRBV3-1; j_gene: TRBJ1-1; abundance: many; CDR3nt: TGTGCCAGCAGCCAAGCCGCCGGGACCACGGCTTTCTTT; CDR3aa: CASSQAAGTTAFF
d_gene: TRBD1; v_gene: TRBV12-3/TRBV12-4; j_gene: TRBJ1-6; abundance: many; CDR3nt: TGTGCCAGCAGGGTGACAGGGGGCAGATCACCCCTCCACTTT; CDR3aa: CASRVTGGRSPLHF
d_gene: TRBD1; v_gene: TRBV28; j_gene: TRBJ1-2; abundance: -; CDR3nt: TGTGCCAGCAGTTTAGGGACAGGTCTGGAGGATGGCTACACCTTC; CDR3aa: CASSLGTGLEDGYTF
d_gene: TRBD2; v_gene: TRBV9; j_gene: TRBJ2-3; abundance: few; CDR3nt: TGTGCCAGCAGCCCGGGGGGGTGGAGCACAGATACGCAGTATTTT; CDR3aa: CASSPGGWSTDTQYF
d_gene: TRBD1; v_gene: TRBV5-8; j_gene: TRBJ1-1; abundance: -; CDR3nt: TGTGCCAGCACCATTACAGGGGTGAACACTGAAGCTTTCTTT; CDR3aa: CASTITGVNTEAFF
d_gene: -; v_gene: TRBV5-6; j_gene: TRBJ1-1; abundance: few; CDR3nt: TGTGCCAGCAGCGAAATGTCATTGAACACTGAAGCTTTCTTT; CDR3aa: CASSEMSLNTEAFF
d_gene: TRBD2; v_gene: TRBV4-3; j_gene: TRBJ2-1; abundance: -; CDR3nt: TGCGCCAGCAGCCAAAGGGCACTAGCGGGAGGAAATGAGCAGTTCTTC; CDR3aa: CASSQRALAGGNEQFF
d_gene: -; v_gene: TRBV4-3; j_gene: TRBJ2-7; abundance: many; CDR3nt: TGCGCCAGCAGCCAAGATCTGTGGCAGGGGAACTACGAGCAGTACTTC; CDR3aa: CASSQDLWQGNYEQYF
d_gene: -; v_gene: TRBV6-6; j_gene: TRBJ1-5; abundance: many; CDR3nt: TGTGCCAGCAGTTACGGGGGACTTGGGGGGCTTCAGCCCCAGCATTTT; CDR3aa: CASSYGGLGGLQPQHF
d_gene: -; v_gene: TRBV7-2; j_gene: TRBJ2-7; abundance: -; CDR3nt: TGTGCCAGCAGCTTAGAGTCGAGCCACTCCTACGAGCAGTACTTC; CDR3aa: CASSLESSHSYEQYF
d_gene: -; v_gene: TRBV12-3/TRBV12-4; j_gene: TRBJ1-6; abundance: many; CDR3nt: TGTGCCAGCAGTTTAGGGGTGGTCGGTTCACCCCTCCACTTT; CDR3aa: CASSLGVVGSPLHF
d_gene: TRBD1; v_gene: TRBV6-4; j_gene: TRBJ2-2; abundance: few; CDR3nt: TGTGCCAGCATGGACAGGAAAACCGGGGAGCTGTTTTTT; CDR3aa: CASMDRKTGELFF
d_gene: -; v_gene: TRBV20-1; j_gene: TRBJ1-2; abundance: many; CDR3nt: TGCAGTGCAAGAAACCGAAACTATGGCTACACCTTC; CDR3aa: CSARNRNYGYTF
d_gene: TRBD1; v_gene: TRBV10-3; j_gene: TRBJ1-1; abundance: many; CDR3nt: TGTGCCATCAGTGAGACTGGACAGGGGAACACTGAAGCTTTCTTT; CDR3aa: CAISETGQGNTEAFF
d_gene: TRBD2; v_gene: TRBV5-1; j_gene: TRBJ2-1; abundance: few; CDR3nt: TGCGCCAGCAGCCCGCGGACTAGCGGGAGGGTGGAGAATGAGCAGTTCTTC; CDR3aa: CASSPRTSGRVENEQFF
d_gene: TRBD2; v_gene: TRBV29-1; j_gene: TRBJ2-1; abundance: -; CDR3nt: TGCAGCGTTGGATTGCTAGCGGGAGATGGGGATCAGTTCTTC; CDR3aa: CSVGLLAGDGDQFF
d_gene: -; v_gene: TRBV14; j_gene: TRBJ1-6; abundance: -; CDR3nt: TGTGCCAGCAGCCATCCGTCGGGGCTAGGCAATTCACCCCTCCACTTT; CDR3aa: CASSHPSGLGNSPLHF